Presented here are 21 T cell receptor beta chains from one specimen sequenced in a study of pediatric ulcerative colitis. Method: immunoSEQ multiplex PCR; TCRdb's copy keeps in-frame clones and lacks some. The sample lists around 68,000 clones, more than 60% seen once, with roughly 5.2% in the top ten. Sequenced: blood. These receptors all come from a boy aged 5-17 years with moderate ulcerative colitis.

The chain has TRBV30 and TRBJ2-7, with 8 positions matching TRBD2. V was clipped by 3 bases and J by 9 bases; unmatched bases: 10. Germline V gene lookup returns CDR1 GTSNPN and CDR2 SVGIG (reference sequence). This CDR3 is built from 13 residues. The CDR3 region is CAWSAGTSGVQYF. DNA for the CDR3: TGTGCCTGGAGCGCCGGAACTAGCGGTGTGCAGTACTTC.

The chain has TRBV5-5 and TRBJ2-7, with 8 positions matching TRBD2. Looked up from germline, CDR1 is SGHKS and CDR2 is YYEKEE (reference sequence). The CDR3 extends over 13 amino acids. With 2 bases clipped from V and 2 bases from J, the junction kept 0 bases outside the gene matches. The CDR3 reads CASSFGRAYEQYF. The CDR3 DNA is TGTGCCAGCAGCTTCGGGAGGGCCTACGAGCAGTACTTC. The full variable domain, rest sourced from reference TRBV5-5 and TRBJ2-7, is DAGVTQSPTHLIKTRGQQVTLRCSPISGHKSVSWYQQVLGQGPQFIFQYYEKEERGRGNFPDRFSARQFPNYSSELNVNALLLGDSALYLCASSFGRAYEQYFGPGTRLTVT.

This chain connects TRBV4-1 to TRBJ2-5; a possible D gene is TRBD2 (5 bases). V was pared by 4 bases and J by 1 base, with 10 bases between. The CDR3 consists of 14 residues. Germline V gene lookup returns CDR1 MGHRA and CDR2 YSYEKL. The chain's CDR3 is CASSPWSGQETQYF. The DNA of the CDR3 is TGCGCCAGCAGCCCCTGGAGCGGCCAAGAGACCCAGTACTTC.

The V gene is TRBV19, the J gene TRBJ1-1; D is ambiguous. The CDR3 loop spans 14 amino acids. Germline V gene sequence: CDR1 LNHDA, CDR2 SQIVND (reference sequence). The ends were cut back, 3 bases at V and 1 base at J, with 9 bases in the middle. Here the CDR3 reads CASSMRERNTEAFF. The CDR3, as DNA: TGTGCCAGTAGTATGAGGGAGAGGAACACTGAAGCTTTCTTT.

This chain connects TRBV6-5 to TRBJ1-1; D is ambiguous. The germline gives CDR1 MNHEY, CDR2 SVGAGI. Trimming left V 3 bases short and J 2 bases short, with 7 bases between. The CDR3 is 13 residues long. The CDR3 DNA reads TGTGCCAGCAGTTATTTCGACAACACTGAAGCTTTCTTT. Protein product: CASSYFDNTEAFF.

This chain connects TRBV9 to TRBJ2-7; maybe TRBD1 (5 bases). Trimming left V 0 bases short and J 5 bases short, with 12 bases between. CDR1 and CDR2 from the germline V gene are SGDLS and YYNGEE. The CDR3 contains 14 residues. Here the CDR3 DNA reads TGTGCCAGCAGCGTAGCTATGGGGCTCGACGAGCAGTACTTC. Its translation: CASSVAMGLDEQYF. The full variable domain, rest sourced from reference TRBV9 and TRBJ2-7, is DSGVTQTPKHLITATGQRVTLRCSPRSGDLSVYWYQQSLDQGLQFLIQYYNGEERAKGNILERFSAQQFPDLHSELNLSSLELGDSALYFCASSVAMGLDEQYFGPGTRLTVT.

Here the CDR3 DNA reads TGTGCCAGCAGCGGGACAGAAGAGACCCAGTACTTC. Residues: CASSGTEETQYF. The chain carries TRBV9 and TRBJ2-5; TRBD1 is a possible D gene (6 bases). The V end was cut by 3 bases, the J end by 3 bases, with 6 bases between. CDR1 and CDR2 (germline): SGDLS, YYNGEE. This CDR3 comprises 12 residues. The full variable domain, with the rest looked up from reference TRBV9 and TRBJ2-5, is DSGVTQTPKHLITATGQRVTLRCSPRSGDLSVYWYQQSLDQGLQFLIQYYNGEERAKGNILERFSAQQFPDLHSELNLSSLELGDSALYFCASSGTEETQYFGPGTRLLVL.

V is TRBV7-6 and J is TRBJ1-2; TRBD1 agrees at 9 bases. The CDR3 loop spans 17 amino acids. The J segment lost 4 bases and the V segment lost 5 bases, leaving 14 bases of the junction unmatched. Per germline, CDR1 SGHVS and CDR2 FNYEAQ. CDR3 bases: TGTGCCAGCAGCCCTAGGGGGGGACAGGGATTCACCTATGGCTACACCTTC. Translation: CASSPRGGQGFTYGYTF.

This chain connects TRBV6-5 to TRBJ2-3; D not certain. Germline CDR1 is MNHEY and CDR2 is SVGAGI. Between the trimmed V and J ends, which lost 0 bases and 6 bases, there was a span of 4 bases. This CDR3 contains 12 residues. The CDR3 region is CASSYSGDTQYF. CDR3 DNA: TGTGCCAGCAGTTACTCGGGGGATACGCAGTATTTT.

The chain joins TRBV2 to TRBJ1-4; the D gene is possibly TRBD1 (5 bases). CDR1 and CDR2 from the germline V gene are SNHLY and FYNNEI. V was cut by 1 base and J by 7 bases, with 7 bases left in between. The CDR3 totals 13 residues. The CDR3 DNA follows: TGTGCCAGCAGTGAAGGGGGGGGTGAAAAACTGTTTTTT. It encodes CASSEGGGEKLFF.

V gene TRBV28 combines with J gene TRBJ2-2; D is ambiguous. Trimming left V 5 bases short and J 5 bases short, with 15 bases between. Germline V gives CDR1 MDHEN, CDR2 SYDVKM. The CDR3 covers 15 residues. CDR3 sequence (DNA): TGTGCCAGCAGTCCCCATGGTCCATTAACCGGGGAGCTGTTTTTT. As protein: CASSPHGPLTGELFF.

The chain combines TRBV19 with TRBJ1-2, with TRBD1 as a possible D gene (5 bases). Germline V gene data show CDR1 as LNHDA and CDR2 as SQIVND (reference sequence). The CDR3 runs 16 residues. V was trimmed by 1 base and J by 5 bases, leaving 17 bases between them. The CDR3 here is CASSIGKWDGQYGYTF. Written as DNA, the CDR3 is TGTGCCAGTAGTATAGGGAAGTGGGACGGACAATATGGCTACACCTTC. The full variable domain, rest sourced from reference TRBV19 and TRBJ1-2, is DGGITQSPKYLFRKEGQNVTLSCEQNLNHDAMYWYRQDPGQGLRLIYYSQIVNDFQKGDIAEGYSVSREKKESFPLTVTSAQKNPTAFYLCASSIGKWDGQYGYTFGSGTRLTVV.

This chain links TRBV27 with TRBJ2-7; 7 nucleotides align to TRBD1. V shed 5 bases and J 2 bases; nucleotides not matched to a gene: 9. The germline gives CDR1 MNHEY, CDR2 SMNVEV (reference sequence). The CDR3 runs to 15 residues. CDR3 coding DNA: TGTGCCAGCAGTCGTACTCTGGACAGGACCTACGAGCAGTACTTC. This encodes CASSRTLDRTYEQYF.

This rearrangement joins TRBV9 to TRBJ2-1; 8 positions match TRBD2. V lost 3 bases to trimming and J lost 4 bases; unmatched junction nucleotides: 12. This CDR3 has 17 amino acids. Germline V gives CDR1 SGDLS, CDR2 YYNGEE. CDR3 nucleotide sequence: TGTGCCAGCAGCGCTTCCCTAAGCGGGAGATCTTACAATGAGCAGTTCTTC. It codes for CASSASLSGRSYNEQFF.

The chain has TRBV6-6 and TRBJ1-5; TRBD1 matches 8 bases. In germline, CDR1 is MNHNY, CDR2 SVGAGI (reference sequence). The CDR3 covers 14 residues. J was trimmed by 3 bases and V by 6 bases; bases with no gene match: 4. The CDR3 region has the DNA TGTGCCAGCAGATCACAGGGGGACAATCAGCCCCAGCATTTT. It is translated as CASRSQGDNQPQHF.

There are a few counts of this clone. The chain employs TRBV30 and TRBJ1-2; no firm D call. Trimming shortened V by 7 bases and J by 6 bases, and 12 bases separated the two germline ends. This CDR3 is built from 11 residues. Looked up from germline, CDR1 is GTSNPN and CDR2 is SVGIG (reference sequence). The CDR3 here is CASTSGNGYTF. CDR3 DNA sequence: TGTGCCTCCACAAGTGGGAATGGCTACACCTTC.

The chain recombines TRBV19 with TRBJ2-7; 9 positions match TRBD1. The CDR3 loop spans 13 amino acids. CDR1 and CDR2 from the germline V gene are LNHDA and SQIVND (reference sequence). J gave up 4 bases and V 6 bases, and 4 bases lay outside the gene matches. CDR3 sequence reads: CASRTGGSYEQYF. The CDR3 DNA reads as TGTGCCAGTAGGACAGGGGGAAGTTACGAGCAGTACTTC.

V usage is TRBV6-6 and J usage is TRBJ1-1, with 7 bases that match TRBD1. V lost 2 bases and J lost 11; bases outside the gene matches: 14. This CDR3 has 15 residues. From germline, CDR1 is MNHNY and CDR2 SVGAGI (reference sequence). CDR3 DNA sequence: TGTGCCAGCAGTTACCCTGGGACAGAACCGACGGTTGCTTTCTTT. This codes for CASSYPGTEPTVAFF.

The chain uses TRBV29-1 and TRBJ1-1; possible D gene TRBD1, 6 bases. The CDR3 has 13 amino acids. V was clipped by 7 bases and J by 5 bases, with 17 bases between them. Per the germline V gene, CDR1 is SQVTM and CDR2 is ANQGSEA. CDR3 nucleotide sequence: TGCAGCGCCGCGGACAGAAAGGGAACTGAAGCTTTCTTT. Translating gives CSAADRKGTEAFF.

In DNA form, the CDR3 reads TGTGCCAGCGGGACGGGGGGATACACTGAAGCTTTCTTT. As protein: CASGTGGYTEAFF. The chain combines TRBV9 with TRBJ1-1, with D perhaps matching TRBD1 (5 bases). Germline CDR1 is SGDLS and CDR2 is YYNGEE. Trimming stripped 7 bases from V and 3 bases from J, with 13 bases between. The length of the CDR3 is 13 residues.

The V call is TRBV4-1, the J call TRBJ1-2; D remains unclear. Germline CDR1 is MGHRA and CDR2 is YSYEKL. This CDR3 has 16 residues. V was cut by 4 bases and J by 3 bases, with 18 bases left in between. In nucleotides, the CDR3 is TGCGCCAGCAGCCTACCCCAAAGCGGTGTGGACTATGGCTACACCTTC. Its protein is CASSLPQSGVDYGYTF.